Presented here are 30 T cell receptor beta chains from one specimen sequenced in a study of T cells in localized non-small cell lung cancer. The table came from immunoSEQ multiplex PCR; TCRdb's copy has only in-frame clones and leaves some out. The repertoire includes several thousand clones, 70% to 90% of them detected once, and approximately 30% sits in the top ten. This material consisted of peripheral blood, taken before any cancer treatment. The receptors shown here come from a male donor aged 60 or older with stage III lung adenocarcinoma.

The CDR3 DNA reads TGTGCCAGCACCTCCCCAGGGGGCGCACAGACCCAGTACTTC. Protein sequence: CASTSPGGAQTQYF. The chain links TRBV6-6 to TRBJ2-5, with 8 bases matching TRBD1. Germline V lookup: CDR1 MNHNY, CDR2 SVGAGI (reference sequence). V lost 7 bases, J lost 6 bases, and 10 bases stayed unmatched. The CDR3 covers 14 residues.

The CDR3 region has the DNA TGTGCCAGCAGTTGGACAGGGGGCTATCAGCCCCAGCATTTT. Amino acid sequence: CASSWTGGYQPQHF. The chain links TRBV6-1 to TRBJ1-5, with 11 bases identical to TRBD1. CDR3 size: 14 residues. The J segment lost 5 bases and the V segment lost 5 bases, leaving 2 bases of the junction unmatched. The germline gives CDR1 MNHNS, CDR2 SASEGT.

The chain joins TRBV7-9 to TRBJ2-7; 11 bases line up with TRBD1. Germline CDR1 reads SEHNR; CDR2 reads FQNEAQ (reference sequence). This CDR3 contains 16 residues. V lost 5 bases, J lost 3 bases, and 9 bases stayed unmatched. CDR3 nucleotides: TGTGCCAGCAGCGCCACCCCGGGACAGGGGGACTACGAGCAGTACTTC. This codes for CASSATPGQGDYEQYF.

CDR3 region: CASSYSSGINYGYTF. The CDR3 region has the DNA TGTGCCAGCAGTTACTCGTCGGGCATAAACTATGGCTACACCTTC. This chain links TRBV6-5 with TRBJ1-2; D unresolved. Per the germline V gene, CDR1 is MNHEY and CDR2 is SVGAGI. Trimming cost V 0 bases and J 2 bases, with 10 bases left between them. The CDR3 has 15 amino acids.

The chain joins TRBV4-2 to TRBJ2-2, with D possibly matching TRBD2 (5 bases). Per the germline V gene, CDR1 is LGHNA and CDR2 is YNFKEQ. The CDR3 contains 14 residues. The V end lost 1 base, the J end lost 6 bases, and 9 bases lay between the germline ends. In DNA, the CDR3 is TGTGCCAGCAGCCAAGTCGGAGCGGCCGGGGAGCTGTTTTTT. As protein: CASSQVGAAGELFF.

This clone came up once. The rearrangement uses TRBV15 and TRBJ2-3; D not resolved. V lost 0 bases and J lost 7, with 11 bases in between. The CDR3 is 14 residues long. Germline CDR1 is LNHNV and CDR2 is YYDKDF (reference sequence). CDR3: CATSRDYSGYTQYF. In DNA form, the CDR3 reads TGTGCCACCAGCAGAGATTACTCAGGTTATACGCAGTATTTT. Together with reference TRBV15 and TRBJ2-3, the CDR3 gives the full variable domain: DAMVIQNPRYQVTQFGKPVTLSCSQTLNHNVMYWYQQKSSQAPKLLFHYYDKDFNNEADTPDNFQSRRPNTSFCFLDIRSPGLGDTAMYLCATSRDYSGYTQYFGPGTRLTVL.

The chain links TRBV6-1 to TRBJ2-7, with TRBD1 as a possible D gene (5 bases). Deletions cut 11 bases from V and 5 bases from J, with 13 bases between. This CDR3 is 11 amino acids long. Germline V gene data show CDR1 as MNHNS and CDR2 as SASEGT. The CDR3 coding sequence is TGTGCCTCACAGCAGGGAAACGAGCAGTACTTC. Protein product: CASQQGNEQYF.

The V and J genes are TRBV30 and TRBJ2-5; D may be TRBD1 (6 bases). The CDR3 totals 15 residues. Trimming took 3 bases from V and 5 from J, leaving 19 bases between them. CDR1 and CDR2 (germline): GTSNPN, SVGIG (reference sequence). CDR3 residues: CAWRGLRSQGETQYF. In DNA, the CDR3 is TGTGCCTGGAGGGGTTTACGAAGTCAGGGGGAGACCCAGTACTTC.

The genes are TRBV11-2 and TRBJ2-4, with 10 nucleotides matching TRBD1. CDR3 length: 17 amino acids. In germline, CDR1 is SGHAT, CDR2 FQNNGV. V lost 0 bases to trimming and J lost 3 bases; unmatched junction nucleotides: 5. The CDR3 loop is CASSLDRDRGRKNIQYF. CDR3 bases: TGTGCCAGCAGCTTAGATCGTGACAGGGGGCGCAAAAACATTCAGTACTTC.

This chain connects TRBV15 to TRBJ2-2, with TRBD1 matching 8 bases. From germline, CDR1 is LNHNV and CDR2 YYDKDF (reference sequence). V lost 2 bases and J lost 4; bases outside the gene matches: 9. The CDR3 covers 17 residues. DNA for the CDR3: TGTGCCACCAGCAGATTCAGGGGGCAGACGGCCACCGGGGAGCTGTTTTTT. Protein: CATSRFRGQTATGELFF.

The V gene is TRBV7-6, the J gene TRBJ2-5, with TRBD2 matching over 12 bases. This CDR3 contains 16 residues. Germline V lookup: CDR1 SGHVS, CDR2 FNYEAQ. V was pared by 5 bases and J by 5 bases, with 9 bases of the junction left unmatched. CDR3: CASSLRLAGAPETQYF. CDR3 sequence (DNA): TGTGCCAGCAGCCTCCGACTAGCGGGAGCTCCCGAGACCCAGTACTTC.

The V and J genes are TRBV29-1 and TRBJ1-1, with 7 bases matching TRBD1. The V gene's germline CDR1 is SQVTM and CDR2 ANQGSEA. V lost 7 bases and J lost 4; bases outside the gene matches: 6. The CDR3 sequence is 12 residues long. The DNA for the CDR3 is TGCAGCGCCCGCGAGGGGGCCACTGAAGCTTTCTTT. Translated, it gives CSAREGATEAFF.

The CDR3 nucleotides read TGTGCCAGCTCAACTACTAGCGGGAGGACCTTAGCCAAAAACATTCAGTACTTC. Translation gives CASSTTSGRTLAKNIQYF. This chain links TRBV18 with TRBJ2-4; 12 bases line up with TRBD2. There are 18 residues in the CDR3. V gave up 5 bases and J gave up 0 bases; unmatched junction bases: 8. Germline CDR1 KGHSH, CDR2 LQKENI.

V and J are TRBV9 and TRBJ1-1; D remains unclear. The CDR3 covers 15 residues. V lost 4 bases and J 0 bases, leaving 13 bases between the germline ends. Germline V gene lookup returns CDR1 SGDLS and CDR2 YYNGEE. Here the CDR3 reads CASSSRTGVNTEAFF. In nucleotides, the CDR3 is TGTGCCAGCAGCTCGCGGACGGGCGTGAACACTGAAGCTTTCTTT.

The CDR3 loop reads CASRTGTGGENTEAFF. In nucleotides, the CDR3 is TGCGCCAGCAGAACCGGGACAGGGGGCGAGAACACTGAAGCTTTCTTT. V and J are TRBV5-1 and TRBJ1-1; 12 bases fit TRBD1. The CDR3 is made up of 16 amino acids. V gave up 5 bases and J gave up 1 base; unmatched junction bases: 6. Germline CDR1 SGHRS, CDR2 YFSETQ.

V is TRBV5-1 and J is TRBJ2-7; D uncertain. V was pared by 0 bases and J by 6 bases, with 7 bases between. The germline CDR1 and CDR2 sequences are SGHRS and YFSETQ. This CDR3 is 12 amino acids long. This CDR3 is CASSLGAREQYF. The CDR3 DNA follows: TGCGCCAGCAGCTTGGGAGCGCGCGAGCAGTACTTC.

The V and J genes are TRBV6-5 and TRBJ2-5, with 7 nucleotides matching TRBD1. The J segment lost 2 bases and the V segment lost 8 bases, leaving 8 bases of the junction unmatched. Germline V lookup: CDR1 MNHEY, CDR2 SVGAGI. The CDR3 runs to 14 residues. CDR3 amino acids: CASLLRGPQETQYF. In DNA form, the CDR3 reads TGTGCCAGCCTCCTGAGGGGGCCACAAGAGACCCAGTACTTC.

The rearrangement links TRBV9 to TRBJ2-7; maybe TRBD2 (6 bases). CDR1 and CDR2 (germline): SGDLS, YYNGEE. The CDR3 is 15 amino acids. The ends were cut back, 4 bases at V and 3 bases at J, with 17 bases in the middle. The DNA of the CDR3 is TGTGCCAGCAGCCCCGGCAGCCTCGGGAGCTACGAGCAGTACTTC. Residues: CASSPGSLGSYEQYF.

The V call is TRBV7-6, the J call TRBJ2-7; possibly TRBD2 for D (6 bases). CDR1 is SGHVS and CDR2 is FNYEAQ in the germline V gene. V lost 1 base and J 3 bases, leaving 7 bases between the germline ends. The CDR3 is 13 amino acids. The CDR3, as DNA: TGTGCCAGCAGCTTAGGGACTAACTACGAGCAGTACTTC. This translates into CASSLGTNYEQYF.

This chain links TRBV5-1 with TRBJ2-1, with 7 bases fitting TRBD2. This CDR3 is 15 amino acids long. V lost 3 bases, J lost 2 bases, and 5 bases stayed unmatched. Germline V gene lookup returns CDR1 SGHRS and CDR2 YFSETQ. The CDR3 loop is CASSSVGGTYNEQFF. CDR3 in DNA: TGCGCCAGCAGCTCCGTGGGGGGGACCTACAATGAGCAGTTCTTC.

This chain uses TRBV7-9 with TRBJ1-5; 7 positions match TRBD1. Germline assignment: CDR1 SEHNR and CDR2 FQNEAQ (reference sequence). V was pared by 4 bases and J by 1 base, with 7 bases of the junction left unmatched. The CDR3 length is 16 residues. CDR3 sequence: CASSSWTGTSNQPQHF. The CDR3 DNA is TGTGCCAGCAGCTCCTGGACAGGAACAAGCAATCAGCCCCAGCATTTT.

The chain links TRBV7-9 to TRBJ1-5, with TRBD1 as a possible D gene (6 bases). This CDR3 has 15 residues. V lost 5 bases, J lost 3 bases, and 14 bases lay in between. The germline gives CDR1 SEHNR, CDR2 FQNEAQ (reference sequence). CDR3 residues: CASSPGGTPNQPQHF. The DNA for the CDR3 is TGTGCCAGCAGCCCCGGCGGGACACCCAATCAGCCCCAGCATTTT.

The chain links TRBV29-1 to TRBJ2-7; 7 bases agree with TRBD1. CDR1 SQVTM and CDR2 ANQGSEA come from the germline V gene. Trimming cost V 2 bases and J 1 base; bases outside gene matches: 11. This CDR3 region has 16 residues. CDR3: CSVEPQNRGKSYEQYF. The DNA of the CDR3 is TGCAGCGTTGAACCCCAAAACAGGGGCAAATCCTACGAGCAGTACTTC.

The V call is TRBV5-1, the J call TRBJ2-5, with D hard to call. Trimming shortened V by 0 bases and J by 1 base, and 13 bases separated the two germline ends. The CDR3 consists of 16 residues. Germline V CDR1 and CDR2: SGHRS, YFSETQ. Here the CDR3 reads CASSLAGRIVQETQYF. DNA of the CDR3: TGCGCCAGCAGCTTGGCGGGCAGAATTGTCCAAGAGACCCAGTACTTC.

The count of this clone is one. The chain uses TRBV28 and TRBJ2-2, with D unresolved. The CDR3 length is 16 residues. With 4 bases removed from V and 5 bases from J, the gap between germline ends came to 17 bases. Looked up from germline, CDR1 is MDHEN and CDR2 is SYDVKM. The CDR3 bases are TGTGCCAGCAGTTCCCCATATAACGTCCGGACCGGGGAGCTGTTTTTT. It codes for CASSSPYNVRTGELFF. The whole variable domain, filled in from reference TRBV28 and TRBJ2-2, reads DVKVTQSSRYLVKRTGEKVFLECVQDMDHENMFWYRQDPGLGLRLIYFSYDVKMKEKGDIPEGYSVSREKKERFSLILESASTNQTSMYLCASSSPYNVRTGELFFGEGSRLTVL.

On this clone: The junction differs from germline at one of its ends, possibly a read error. The V gene is TRBV29-1, the J gene TRBJ2-1, with 8 nucleotides matching TRBD1. The CDR3 totals 10 residues. Per the germline V gene, CDR1 is SQVTM and CDR2 is ANQGSEA. The CDR3 here is CSVMDRERFF. DNA of the CDR3: TGCAGCGTAATGGACAGGGAGCGGTTCTTC.

The genes are TRBV6-5 and TRBJ2-5, with a weak D call TRBD2 (5 bases). The length of the CDR3 is 14 residues. CDR1 and CDR2 from the germline V gene are MNHEY and SVGAGI. The germline V and J ends were trimmed by 6 bases and 4 bases, with 15 bases remaining between them. The chain's CDR3 is CASRNWDEGETQYF. CDR3 nucleotide sequence: TGTGCCAGCAGGAACTGGGATGAGGGAGAGACCCAGTACTTC.

The chain links TRBV6-1 to TRBJ2-3, with D tentatively TRBD1 (6 bases). CDR1 MNHNS and CDR2 SASEGT come from the germline V gene. Trimming took 4 bases from V and 1 from J, leaving 12 bases between them. The CDR3 contains 15 residues. The DNA for the CDR3 is TGTGCCAGCAGTGTCTTACAGGGAGGCACAGATACGCAGTATTTT. Residues: CASSVLQGGTDTQYF.

This clone came up once. The gene calls are TRBV18 and TRBJ2-6; the D is unclear. The CDR3 sequence is 16 residues long. V was cut by 0 bases and J by 1 base, with 7 bases left in between. CDR1 KGHSH and CDR2 LQKENI come from the germline V gene. CDR3 residues: CASSPPGESGANVLTF. CDR3 nucleotide sequence: TGTGCCAGCTCACCACCGGGTGAATCTGGGGCCAACGTCCTGACTTTC.

The CDR3 region is CASSPGQGLGYTF. CDR3 in DNA: TGCGCCAGCAGCCCGGGACAGGGGCTTGGCTACACCTTC. J is TRBJ1-2 and V is TRBV5-1; 10 bases line up with TRBD1. V shed 4 bases, J shed 7 bases, and the junction held 4 bases outside the gene matches. Germline lookup yields CDR1 SGHRS and CDR2 YFSETQ. The CDR3 runs 13 residues. The whole variable domain, filled in from reference TRBV5-1 and TRBJ1-2, reads KAGVTQTPRYLIKTRGQQVTLSCSPISGHRSVSWYQQTPGQGLQFLFEYFSETQRNKGNFPGRFSGRQFSNSRSEMNVSTLELGDSALYLCASSPGQGLGYTFGSGTRLTVV.